This is a list of T cell receptor beta chains from one sample in a study of regulatory T cells in long-lasting Graves disease. MiXCR, applied by TCRdb to the multiplex PCR reads, yields one record per CDR3 protein. The table records around 430,000 distinct CDR3 sequences, about 20% of them present only once. Sequences were derived from peripheral blood mononuclear cells (PBMCs), sampled when the disease was refractory, from a patient treated with antithyroid drugs. These TCRs come from a female donor with Graves disease. Each CDR3 is given with its conserved first and last residue. The D gene is left open where the match is weak. Where a row states a size, it is once, few, many or the class of an expanded clone; other rows omit it.

>TRBV11-1|NA|TRBJ1-1|few
TGTGCCAGCAGCTTAGGGGGGTTTGGCACCGGGACTGAAGCTTTCTTT
CASSLGGFGTGTEAFF
>TRBV27|TRBD1|TRBJ2-7|few
TGTGCCAGCAGTTTAAGGGGGCTTCACTACGAGCAGTACTTC
CASSLRGLHYEQYF
>TRBV30|NA|TRBJ1-4|NA
TGTGCCTGGAGTGTAAACGAAAAACTGTTTTTT
CAWSVNEKLFF
>TRBV11-3|NA|TRBJ1-2|NA
TGTGCAAGCAGCTACCGAAGGGGGATCGGCTATGGCTACGCCTTC
CASSYRRGIGYGYAF
>TRBV12-3/TRBV12-4|NA|TRBJ1-4|many
TGTGCCAGCAGTTCGGAGGGCAGCGGTCTGTTTTTT
CASSSEGSGLFF
>TRBV29-1|TRBD1|TRBJ1-2|many
TGCAGCCCGGGGGAGGGGGCGCAGAATGGCTACACCTTC
CSPGEGAQNGYTF
>TRBV14|NA|TRBJ1-1|few
TGTGCCAGCAGCCAAATCAGGGAAACTGAAGCTTTCTTT
CASSQIRETEAFF
>TRBV4-2|NA|TRBJ1-2|few
TGTGCCAGCAGCCAAGAACGGTTGGCCTACACCTTC
CASSQERLAYTF
>TRBV11-2|NA|TRBJ1-2|many
TGTGCCAGCACCCACAATACCAACCGCCAGGGTCGAGGCTACACCTTC
CASTHNTNRQGRGYTF
>TRBV5-6|TRBD1|TRBJ1-1|many
TGTGCCAGCAGCTTTGACAGGGCGGATGAAGCTTTCTTT
CASSFDRADEAFF
>TRBV6-1|NA|TRBJ1-1|few
TGTGCCAGCATGGTGGGAGGAGTCACTGAAGCTTTCTTT
CASMVGGVTEAFF
>TRBV15|TRBD2|TRBJ2-2|NA
TGTGCCACCAGCAGGGGACTAGCGGGGTCCTGGGACACCGGGGAGCTGTTTTTT
CATSRGLAGSWDTGELFF
>TRBV20-1|NA|TRBJ2-5|many
TGCAGTGCTAGACCACCGACAGGCAGGGTGGAAGAGACCCAGTACTTC
CSARPPTGRVEETQYF
>TRBV7-9|NA|TRBJ1-6|few
TGTGCCAGCAGCTCGGGGGGGGCCGGTTCACCCCTCCACTTT
CASSSGGAGSPLHF
>TRBV6-1|NA|TRBJ1-5|few
TGTGCCAGCAGCGAGACCGGAGTTTACAATCAGCCCCAGCATTTT
CASSETGVYNQPQHF
>TRBV20-1|NA|TRBJ1-4|NA
TGCAGTGCTAGACGGCTAAACAATGAAAAACTGTTTTTT
CSARRLNNEKLFF
>TRBV29-1|NA|TRBJ1-5|few
TGCAGCGTTGGTCGGGGTGTCAGACAGCCCCAGCATTTT
CSVGRGVRQPQHF
>TRBV7-9|NA|TRBJ2-6|NA
TGTGCCAGCAGACCCAAGTCCCCCATGGTCAGGGACTCTGGGGCCAACGTCCTGACTTTC
CASRPKSPMVRDSGANVLTF
>TRBV6-1|TRBD1|TRBJ1-1|NA
TGTGCCAGCACCACGACAGGGGGCTTCACTGAAGCTTTCTTT
CASTTTGGFTEAFF
>TRBV4-1|TRBD1|TRBJ1-1|NA
TGCGCCAGCACCCAAACTTCAGGGGGGCACACTGAAGCTTTCTTT
CASTQTSGGHTEAFF
>TRBV25-1|NA|TRBJ2-7|NA
TGTGCCAGCAGCCCCCTCCGGCAGCTCTACGAGCAGTACTTC
CASSPLRQLYEQYF
>TRBV28|NA|TRBJ2-7|many
TGTGCCAGCAGTACCTACTACGAGCAGTACTTC
CASSTYYEQYF
>TRBV6-1|NA|TRBJ2-2|NA
TGTGGCGGCGGGGCCGCCCCCGGGGAGCTGTTTTTT
CGGGAAPGELFF
>TRBV7-2|TRBD2|TRBJ2-2|NA
TGTGCCAGCGACGTGACTAGCGGGAACCCCACCGGGGAGCTGTTTTTT
CASDVTSGNPTGELFF
>TRBV19|TRBD1|TRBJ1-1|NA
TGTGCCAGTAGTCCGACAGGGTCGTCGTCTGAAGCTTTCTTT
CASSPTGSSSEAFF
>TRBV5-1|TRBD1|TRBJ2-2|NA
TGCGCCAGCAGCTTCACAGGGGCGTCCGGGGAGCTGTTTTTT
CASSFTGASGELFF
>TRBV6-5|NA|TRBJ2-7|many
TGTGCCAGCAGTTACTCGAGGGCCAGGGGCGAAATGAACTCCTACGAGCAGTACTTC
CASSYSRARGEMNSYEQYF
>TRBV7-2|NA|TRBJ1-1|many
TGTGCCAGCAGCTTAGATGTGTGGAGAGCTTTCTTT
CASSLDVWRAFF
>TRBV28|NA|TRBJ1-2|many
TGTGCCAGCTCAATCGAGGTGTACGGGAAGAGCTACACCTTC
CASSIEVYGKSYTF
>TRBV19|NA|TRBJ1-1|NA
TGTGCCAGTAGTATAGGCGGGGTGGGGAGCACTGAAGCTTTCTTT
CASSIGGVGSTEAFF
>TRBV7-2|TRBD2|TRBJ2-7|NA
TGTGCCGGCAGCTTAGAGAGTGGTAGCGGGTTCGAGCAGTACTTC
CAGSLESGSGFEQYF
>TRBV6-1|NA|TRBJ2-5|NA
TGTGCCAGCAGGCCGGGGACCGAGACCCAGTACTTC
CASRPGTETQYF
>TRBV11-3|NA|TRBJ2-7|many
TGTGCCAGCAGCCCGCCCCTATCGCACGAGCAGTACTTC
CASSPPLSHEQYF
>TRBV28|NA|TRBJ1-6|many
TGTGCCAGCAGTCCGCCCCCCCCGTCCCCAGGTCATTCACCCCTCCACTTT
CASSPPPPSPGHSPLHF
>TRBV28|NA|TRBJ2-4|many
TGTGCCAGCCATTCCCCGCGGAGAAAAAACATTCAGTACTTC
CASHSPRRKNIQYF
>TRBV6-1|TRBD1|TRBJ1-2|NA
TGTGCCAGCAGCAACTTCGGGACAGCTAACTATGGCTACACCTTC
CASSNFGTANYGYTF
>TRBV3-1|NA|TRBJ1-1|few
TGTGCCAGCAGCCAGGTCAGGACTGCGAACACTGAAGCTTTCTTT
CASSQVRTANTEAFF
>TRBV7-2|NA|TRBJ2-1|once
TGTGCCAGCAGCTTTTCCCCAGAACCATACAATGAGCAGTTCTTC
CASSFSPEPYNEQFF
>TRBV6-1|TRBD2|TRBJ2-7|many
TGTGCCAGCAGCACTTCGACTAGCGGGGGATACGAGCAGTACTTC
CASSTSTSGGYEQYF
>TRBV11-1|TRBD2|TRBJ2-2|NA
TGTGCCAGCAGCTTCTTACGTGGACTAGCGGGGGGATCGAACACCGGGGAGCTGTTTTTT
CASSFLRGLAGGSNTGELFF
>TRBV10-3|TRBD1|TRBJ1-4|NA
TGTGCCATCCGAGGACAGGGTGGAGAAAAACTGTTTTTT
CAIRGQGGEKLFF
>TRBV28|NA|TRBJ2-7|many
TGTGCCAGCAGTCCTGCGGCAGGGTCACTCTCCTACGAGCAGTACTTC
CASSPAAGSLSYEQYF
>TRBV28|NA|TRBJ1-5|many
TGTGCCAGCAGTTTAGGTGGGGTTAATCAGCCCCAGCATTTT
CASSLGGVNQPQHF
>TRBV7-9|NA|TRBJ1-5|NA
TGTGCCAGCAGCTTTCTCCTTAGTCAGCCCCAGCATTTT
CASSFLLSQPQHF
>TRBV5-1|NA|TRBJ2-7|many
TGCGCCAGCAGCAGCGCCCGTTCCTCCTACGAGCAGTACTTC
CASSSARSSYEQYF
>TRBV5-1|NA|TRBJ1-1|few
TGCGCCAGCAGCTCGATGGGAGCGATGAACACTGAAGCTTTCTTT
CASSSMGAMNTEAFF
>TRBV28|NA|TRBJ2-5|many
TGTGCCAGCAGTTTAAACAAGGGACAACAAGAGACCCAGTACTTC
CASSLNKGQQETQYF
>TRBV20-1|NA|TRBJ1-5|NA
TGCAGTGCTCCCCTCCGAGCAGGGACTTATAGCAATCAGCCCCAGCATTTT
CSAPLRAGTYSNQPQHF
>TRBV28|NA|TRBJ1-2|many
TGTGCCAGCAGTTTCCGAGCTAACTATGGCTACACCTTC
CASSFRANYGYTF
>TRBV20-1|NA|TRBJ1-5|NA
TGCAGTGCAAATTCGGGCCTAGGGGTGACGCAGCCCCAGCATTTT
CSANSGLGVTQPQHF
>TRBV28|TRBD2|TRBJ2-1|NA
TGTGCCAGCAGTTTACTAGCGGCCACACCCTACAATGAGCAGTTCTTC
CASSLLAATPYNEQFF
>TRBV30|TRBD1|TRBJ1-1|few
TGTGCCTGGCGCAGGGGGGATGTGGACACTGAAGCTTTCTTT
CAWRRGDVDTEAFF
>TRBV28|NA|TRBJ1-1|few
TGTGCCACCGTGAGGGGGAACACTGAAGCTTTCTTT
CATVRGNTEAFF